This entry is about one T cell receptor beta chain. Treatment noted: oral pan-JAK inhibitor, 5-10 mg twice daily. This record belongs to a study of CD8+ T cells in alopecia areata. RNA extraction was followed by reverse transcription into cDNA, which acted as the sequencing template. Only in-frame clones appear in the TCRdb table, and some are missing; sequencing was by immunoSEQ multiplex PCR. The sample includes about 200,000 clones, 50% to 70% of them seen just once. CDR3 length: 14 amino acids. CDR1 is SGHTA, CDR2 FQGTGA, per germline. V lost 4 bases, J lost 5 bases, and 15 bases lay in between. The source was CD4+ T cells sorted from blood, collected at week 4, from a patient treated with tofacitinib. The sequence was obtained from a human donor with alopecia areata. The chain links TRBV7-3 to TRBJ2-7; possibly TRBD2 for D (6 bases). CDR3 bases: TGTGCCAGCAGCTCGCCTTTTGGCGGGGACGAGCAGTACTTC. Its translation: CASSSPFGGDEQYF. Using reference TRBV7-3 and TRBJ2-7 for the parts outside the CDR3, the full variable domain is GAGVSQTPSNKVTEKGKYVELRCDPISGHTALYWYRQSLGQGPEFLIYFQGTGAADDSGLPNDRFFAVRPEGSVSTLKIQRTERGDSAVYLCASSSPFGGDEQYFGPGTRLTVT.